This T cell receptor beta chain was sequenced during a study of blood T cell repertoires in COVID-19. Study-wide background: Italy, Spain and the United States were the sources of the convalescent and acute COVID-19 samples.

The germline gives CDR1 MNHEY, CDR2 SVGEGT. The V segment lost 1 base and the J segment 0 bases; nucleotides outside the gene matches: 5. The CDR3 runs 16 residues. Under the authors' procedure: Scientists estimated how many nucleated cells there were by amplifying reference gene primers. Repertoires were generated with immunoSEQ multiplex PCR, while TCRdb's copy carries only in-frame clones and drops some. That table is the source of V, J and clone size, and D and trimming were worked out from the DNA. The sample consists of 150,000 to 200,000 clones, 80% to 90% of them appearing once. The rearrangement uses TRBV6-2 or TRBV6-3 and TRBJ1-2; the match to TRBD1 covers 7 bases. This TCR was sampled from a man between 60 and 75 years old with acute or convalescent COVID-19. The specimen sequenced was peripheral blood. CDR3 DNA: TGTGCCAGCAGTTACTTGCGGACAGGCTCTAACTATGGCTACACCTTC. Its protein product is CASSYLRTGSNYGYTF.